Presented here are 29 T cell receptor beta chains from one specimen sequenced in a study of T cell responses to AZD1222 COVID-19 vaccine. Generated by immunoSEQ multiplex PCR, the TCRdb table keeps only in-frame clones and is missing some. Counted here are about 92,000 clones, approximately 85% occurring once; the ten biggest clones make up under 7%. The sample was peripheral blood, taken on day 0 of AZD1222 vaccination. These receptors came from an adult in good health.

The chain couples TRBV19 to TRBJ1-4; no clear D gene. Trimming left V 1 base short and J 0 bases short, with 12 bases between. This CDR3 has 17 amino acids. Germline CDR1 and CDR2: LNHDA and SQIVND (reference sequence). CDR3 sequence (DNA): TGTGCCAGTAGTATAGTTATCGGGTCTTCAACTAATGAAAAACTGTTTTTT. This encodes CASSIVIGSSTNEKLFF. The full variable domain, with the rest looked up from reference TRBV19 and TRBJ1-4, is DGGITQSPKYLFRKEGQNVTLSCEQNLNHDAMYWYRQDPGQGLRLIYYSQIVNDFQKGDIAEGYSVSREKKESFPLTVTSAQKNPTAFYLCASSIVIGSSTNEKLFFGSGTQLSVL.

The CDR3 sequence is CASSLGAVSSNQPQHF. DNA of the CDR3: TGTGCCAGCAGCTTAGGGGCAGTTTCCAGCAATCAGCCCCAGCATTTT. This chain joins TRBV7-9 and TRBJ1-5; D remains unclear. This CDR3 is 16 amino acids long. CDR1 SEHNR and CDR2 FQNEAQ come from the germline V gene (reference sequence). V dropped 1 base and J dropped 1 base, with 11 bases sitting between them.

The gene calls are TRBV7-9 and TRBJ2-1; 8 bases fit TRBD1. Germline loops: CDR1 SEHNR, CDR2 FQNEAQ (reference sequence). Losses at the gene ends were 5 bases for V and 4 bases for J; bases not matched to a gene: 4. The CDR3 is made up of 14 amino acids. The CDR3, as DNA: TGTGCCAGCAGCACTTGGGACAGGTACAATGAGCAGTTCTTC. Amino acids: CASSTWDRYNEQFF.

The chain employs TRBV5-1 and TRBJ2-7; D perhaps matches TRBD2 (6 bases). Germline V gives CDR1 SGHRS, CDR2 YFSETQ. Trimming cost V 1 base and J 3 bases, with 14 bases left between them. This CDR3 contains 15 residues. CDR3 coding DNA: TGCGCCAGCAGCTTGACCGGACTACCACACTACGAGCAGTACTTC. This translates into CASSLTGLPHYEQYF.

Concerning this clone: Other DNA sequences in the same sample also yield this CDR3. The J gene is TRBJ1-5, the V gene TRBV2; possible D gene TRBD1, 6 bases. V was shortened by 2 bases and J by 4 bases, with 9 bases between the two germline ends. The CDR3 has 14 residues. Germline assignment: CDR1 SNHLY and CDR2 FYNNEI. The CDR3 protein is CASSERGGNQPQHF. Here the CDR3 DNA reads TGTGCCAGCAGTGAAAGAGGGGGTAATCAGCCCCAGCATTTT.

J is TRBJ1-1 and V is TRBV5-4, with D possibly being TRBD1 (5 bases). Per the germline V gene, CDR1 is SGHNT and CDR2 is YYREEE (reference sequence). V gave up 0 bases and J gave up 7 bases, with 10 bases separating them. The CDR3 has 13 amino acids. CDR3 in DNA: TGTGCCAGCAGCTTGGCGGGGGGGATTGAAGCTTTCTTT. It specifies CASSLAGGIEAFF.

Of note for this clone: Other nucleotide sequences from this sample produce the same CDR3. V usage is TRBV19 and J usage is TRBJ1-4; D gene ambiguous. Looked up from germline, CDR1 is LNHDA and CDR2 is SQIVND (reference sequence). The CDR3 runs to 14 residues. Trimming left V 5 bases short and J 3 bases short, with 10 bases between. CDR3 DNA sequence: TGTGCCAGTAGTTCCACGGATTCTAATGAAAAACTGTTTTTT. Amino acid sequence: CASSSTDSNEKLFF.

The chain employs TRBV2 and TRBJ1-6, with D possibly being TRBD1 (5 bases). The length of the CDR3 is 15 residues. V lost 3 bases and J lost 10, with 16 bases in between. The germline gives CDR1 SNHLY, CDR2 FYNNEI. The DNA for the CDR3 is TGTGCCAGCAGTGATTTAGTAGGGGAAGGGTCACCCCTCCACTTT. Translation: CASSDLVGEGSPLHF.

The chain employs TRBV2 and TRBJ1-2; D not resolved. The CDR3 covers 12 residues. Trimming pared 1 base from V and 7 bases from J, leaving 7 bases between. Germline CDR1 and CDR2: SNHLY and FYNNEI. This chain's CDR3 is CASSEEGIGYTF. CDR3 sequence (DNA): TGTGCCAGCAGTGAAGAGGGAATTGGCTACACCTTC.

The chain joins TRBV27 to TRBJ1-2, with D unclear. V was trimmed by 0 bases and J by 0 bases, leaving 8 bases between them. The germline CDR1 and CDR2 sequences are MNHEY and SMNVEV (reference sequence). CDR3 length: 15 amino acids. As DNA, the CDR3 is TGTGCCAGCAGTTTATCCATGGGCACTAACTATGGCTACACCTTC. Its translation: CASSLSMGTNYGYTF.

The J gene is TRBJ2-3, the V gene TRBV5-6, with D perhaps TRBD1 or TRBD2 (5 bases each). The CDR3 length is 16 residues. Deletions cut 0 bases from V and 6 bases from J, with 17 bases between. Germline V gene sequence: CDR1 SGHDT, CDR2 YYEEEE. In DNA, the CDR3 is TGTGCCAGCAGCTTGGAGGAGAGGGGCCGCCGTGATACGCAGTATTTT. This gives the protein CASSLEERGRRDTQYF.

The CDR3 coding sequence is TGTGCCAGCAGCACAGGGTCCAATTCACCCCTCCACTTT. Amino acids: CASSTGSNSPLHF. The chain carries TRBV25-1 and TRBJ1-6; a weak D match, TRBD1 (6 bases). From germline, CDR1 is MGHDK and CDR2 SYGVNS. The CDR3 length is 13 residues. V lost 6 bases and J lost 7, with 10 bases in between.

The chain couples TRBV5-5 to TRBJ2-6; D is ambiguous. CDR1 is SGHKS, CDR2 YYEKEE, per germline (reference sequence). The ends were cut back, 4 bases at V and 2 bases at J, with 10 bases in the middle. The length of the CDR3 is 15 residues. The chain's CDR3 is CASSPWGTGANVLTF. The DNA of the CDR3 is TGTGCCAGCAGCCCATGGGGAACTGGGGCCAACGTCCTGACTTTC.

The CDR3 is CASSPDRGLSQPQHF. CDR3 in DNA: TGTGCCAGCAGCCCGGACAGGGGACTTAGTCAGCCCCAGCATTTT. The chain combines TRBV7-2 with TRBJ1-5; 9 bases align to TRBD1. The CDR3 is 15 amino acids. Germline V gives CDR1 SGHTA, CDR2 FQGNSA. V lost 5 bases to trimming and J lost 6 bases; unmatched junction nucleotides: 8.

The J gene is TRBJ1-2, the V gene TRBV7-9; 7 nucleotides match TRBD1. The trim removed 1 base at V and 2 bases at J, leaving 7 bases unmatched. This CDR3 contains 16 residues. Germline V gene data show CDR1 as SEHNR and CDR2 as FQNEAQ (reference sequence). As DNA, the CDR3 is TGTGCCAGCAGCTTAGGAGACAGGGTCAAGAACTATGGCTACACCTTC. Protein sequence: CASSLGDRVKNYGYTF.

The chain links TRBV28 to TRBJ1-5; 7 bases align to TRBD1. The CDR3 covers 14 residues. V lost 1 base to trimming and J lost 4 bases; unmatched junction nucleotides: 1. Germline CDR1 is MDHEN and CDR2 is SYDVKM. The CDR3 sequence is CASSLLQGNQPQHF. CDR3 sequence (DNA): TGTGCCAGCAGTTTATTACAGGGGAATCAGCCCCAGCATTTT.

The table lists this clone with a few counts. The J gene is TRBJ1-2, the V gene TRBV6-5, with 7 bases aligning to TRBD1. The CDR3 sequence is 12 residues long. The germline V gene encodes CDR1 MNHEY and CDR2 SVGAGI. V shed 8 bases, J shed 2 bases, and the junction held 2 bases outside the gene matches. CDR3 coding DNA: TGTGCCAGCCTGACAGGGAACTATGGCTACACCTTC. Amino acids: CASLTGNYGYTF.

This rearrangement joins TRBV4-2 to TRBJ1-4; D may be TRBD1 (6 bases). The CDR3 contains 16 residues. The germline V gene has CDR1 LGHNA and CDR2 YNFKEQ. V was clipped by 0 bases and J by 4 bases, with 12 bases between them. The CDR3 bases are TGTGCCAGCAGCCAAGATCCACAGGGCGTTAATGAAAAACTGTTTTTT. Translated: CASSQDPQGVNEKLFF.

V usage is TRBV18 and J usage is TRBJ2-1; 7 bases are a match to TRBD1. The junction had 6 bases not matched to a gene; V was cut back by 4 bases and J by 3 bases. This CDR3 region has 15 residues. Germline CDR1 and CDR2: KGHSH and LQKENI. The CDR3 protein is CASSLTGDSYNEQFF. The CDR3 nucleotides read TGTGCCAGCTCACTCACAGGGGACAGCTACAATGAGCAGTTCTTC.

This chain connects TRBV10-3 to TRBJ2-7; D is undetermined. Trimming took 6 bases from V and 2 from J, leaving 8 bases between them. This CDR3 region has 12 residues. Germline CDR1 is ENHRY and CDR2 is SYGVKD. DNA for the CDR3: TGTGCCATCAGAGACAAAACCTACGAGCAGTACTTC. This sequence encodes CAIRDKTYEQYF.

V gene TRBV9 combines with J gene TRBJ2-5, with D uncertain. CDR3 size: 16 residues. Germline CDR1 reads SGDLS; CDR2 reads YYNGEE. V was pared by 4 bases and J by 5 bases, with 21 bases between. The CDR3 DNA follows: TGTGCCAGCAGCTCAAGTAGCCACTCGAACCGGGAGACCCAGTACTTC. Protein product: CASSSSSHSNRETQYF.

CDR3 DNA sequence: TGTGCCAGCAGCTTTACAGGTCACGGCGAGCAGTACTTC. Its translation: CASSFTGHGEQYF. V and J are TRBV7-9 and TRBJ2-7; tentative D call: TRBD1 (5 bases). Germline assignment: CDR1 SEHNR and CDR2 FQNEAQ (reference sequence). The length of the CDR3 is 13 residues. V was trimmed by 3 bases and J by 6 bases, leaving 12 bases between them.

The chain is built from TRBV7-2 and TRBJ1-5; TRBD1 matches 7 bases. The germline CDR1 and CDR2 sequences are SGHTA and FQGNSA. There are 16 residues in the CDR3. After removal of 5 bases from V and 2 bases from J, the junction contained 9 bases not matched to a gene. The CDR3 DNA reads as TGTGCCAGCAGCCAGGGGGGGGGAGTCGGCAATCAGCCCCAGCATTTT. Its protein is CASSQGGGVGNQPQHF.

CDR3 nucleotides: TGTGCCAGCAGTACCAGGGCCGGGAGGGACAATCAGCCCCAGCATTTT. Residues: CASSTRAGRDNQPQHF. V is TRBV2 and J is TRBJ1-5; tentative D call: TRBD1 (5 bases). Trimming removed 5 bases from V and 3 bases from J, with 17 bases in between. The V gene's germline CDR1 is SNHLY and CDR2 FYNNEI. CDR3 length: 16 amino acids.

DNA of the CDR3: TGTGCCACCAGCCCTGGGCGAAATGCGCACGTCCTGACTTTC. This sequence encodes CATSPGRNAHVLTF. The chain has TRBV15 and TRBJ2-6; no clear D gene. The CDR3 spans 14 residues. Germline CDR1 reads LNHNV; CDR2 reads YYDKDF (reference sequence). The V gene lost 5 bases and the J gene lost 11 bases, with 16 bases spanning the gap.

The V gene is TRBV5-4, the J gene TRBJ1-2, with D unresolved. The V end was cut by 4 bases, the J end by 6 bases, with 10 bases between. In germline, CDR1 is SGHNT, CDR2 YYREEE (reference sequence). This CDR3 has 12 amino acids. The CDR3 here is CASSRVIDGYTF. The CDR3 coding sequence is TGTGCCAGCAGCCGGGTGATAGATGGCTACACCTTC.

The chain uses TRBV2 and TRBJ1-1; D is possibly TRBD1 (5 bases). The CDR3 consists of 12 residues. V was cut by 6 bases and J by 5 bases, with 10 bases left in between. Germline V gene data show CDR1 as SNHLY and CDR2 as FYNNEI. In nucleotides, the CDR3 is TGTGCCAGCAGGCGAAGGGGAACTGAAGCTTTCTTT. It yields the protein CASRRRGTEAFF.

The rearrangement joins TRBV4-2 to TRBJ2-7; 8 positions agree with TRBD2. Germline loops: CDR1 LGHNA, CDR2 YNFKEQ. V lost 1 base to trimming and J lost 7 bases; unmatched junction nucleotides: 6. The CDR3 is made up of 14 amino acids. CDR3 sequence reads: CASSQASGSREQYF. The CDR3 bases are TGTGCCAGCAGCCAAGCCAGCGGGAGTAGGGAGCAGTACTTC.

The chain is built from TRBV27 and TRBJ1-5; no reliable D call. This CDR3 contains 13 residues. Germline assignment: CDR1 MNHEY and CDR2 SMNVEV (reference sequence). V was cut by 5 bases and J by 3 bases, with 8 bases left in between. The CDR3 bases are TGTGCCAGCAGTACTGAATACAATCAGCCCCAGCATTTT. As protein: CASSTEYNQPQHF.